The 27 T cell receptor beta chains below come from one sample, sequenced in a study of graft-versus-host responses after intestinal transplantation. These receptors are not linked to any known antigen. Sequencing used immunoSEQ multiplex PCR; TCRdb keeps in-frame clones, though not all of them. The repertoire consists of about 66,000 clones, with about nine tenths occurring once and the leading ten covering under 1.5%. This specimen was unstimulated CD8+ T cells sorted from spleen or lymph node cells, taken before intestinal transplant. The receptors derive from a human donor who received an intestinal transplant.

This clone was seen only a few times. The gene calls are TRBV5-6 and TRBJ1-1; 8 bases fit TRBD1. The CDR3 consists of 14 residues. Germline CDR1 reads SGHDT; CDR2 reads YYEEEE. V gave up 4 bases and J gave up 1 base; unmatched junction bases: 3. For the CDR3, the DNA is TGTGCCAGCAGCACGGGGACAGGGAACACTGAAGCTTTCTTT. Residues: CASSTGTGNTEAFF.

The rearrangement joins TRBV11-3 to TRBJ1-4, with 10 bases identical to TRBD1. Germline values: CDR1 SGHNT, CDR2 YENEEA. CDR3 size: 13 residues. The V gene end was trimmed by 10 bases and the J gene end by 8 bases; junction bases not matched to a gene: 7. CDR3 coding DNA: TGTGCCAACCCCGGGACAGGGGTCGAAAAACTGTTTTTT. It specifies CANPGTGVEKLFF.

The CDR3 spells CASSLEGQGGPGQPQHF. In nucleotides, the CDR3 is TGTGCCAGCAGCTTAGAGGGACAGGGGGGGCCGGGGCAGCCCCAGCATTTT. This chain joins TRBV11-2 and TRBJ1-5, with 11 bases matching TRBD1. This CDR3 comprises 17 residues. Germline CDR1 is SGHAT and CDR2 is FQNNGV. After removal of 0 bases from V and 7 bases from J, the junction contained 8 bases not matched to a gene. Full variable domain (rest looked up from reference TRBV11-2 and TRBJ1-5): EAGVAQSPRYKIIEKRQSVAFWCNPISGHATLYWYQQILGQGPKLLIQFQNNGVVDDSQLPKDRFSAERLKGVDSTLKIQPAKLEDSAVYLCASSLEGQGGPGQPQHFGDGTRLSIL.

This clone has only one observation. This chain uses TRBV7-9 with TRBJ2-7; 7 positions agree with TRBD1. The V gene end was trimmed by 4 bases and the J gene end by 6 bases; junction bases not matched to a gene: 12. CDR3 length: 15 amino acids. Per germline, CDR1 SEHNR and CDR2 FQNEAQ (reference sequence). DNA for the CDR3: TGTGCCAGCAGCTCCTCAGGGGGAACGACGAGCGAGCAGTACTTC. Its protein is CASSSSGGTTSEQYF.

J is TRBJ2-1 and V is TRBV19, with 11 bases lining up with TRBD2. The length of the CDR3 is 14 residues. V was pared by 8 bases and J by 7 bases, with 7 bases of the junction left unmatched. CDR1 and CDR2 (germline): LNHDA, SQIVND (reference sequence). For the CDR3, the DNA is TGTGCCAGTGTAGCGGGGGGGCTAGTTAATGAGCAGTTCTTC. Amino acid sequence: CASVAGGLVNEQFF.

This chain links TRBV14 with TRBJ2-1, with a tentative D call TRBD1 (5 bases). Germline V gene sequence: CDR1 SGHDN, CDR2 FVKESK. V lost 10 bases, J lost 4 bases, and 17 bases lay in between. The CDR3 extends over 14 amino acids. Here the CDR3 DNA reads TGTGCCACCACCCCCTACACAGGTTACAATGAGCAGTTCTTC. This gives the protein CATTPYTGYNEQFF. The variable domain in full, with the rest retrieved from reference TRBV14 and TRBJ2-1, is EAGVTQFPSHSVIEKGQTVTLRCDPISGHDNLYWYRRVMGKEIKFLLHFVKESKQDESGMPNNRFLAERTGGTYSTLKVQPAELEDSGVYFCATTPYTGYNEQFFGPGTRLTVL.

V usage is TRBV5-1 and J usage is TRBJ1-5, with D unclear. Germline CDR1 is SGHRS and CDR2 is YFSETQ. Deletions cut 4 bases from V and 2 bases from J, with 13 bases between. The CDR3 spans 15 residues. DNA of the CDR3: TGCGCCAGCAGCCCTGAGGGTGGGGGCAATCAGCCCCAGCATTTT. Its translation is CASSPEGGGNQPQHF.

The chain is built from TRBV7-2 and TRBJ1-2, with D unclear. CDR1 is SGHTA, CDR2 FQGNSA, per germline. Trimming cost V 1 base and J 4 bases, with 10 bases left between them. There are 14 residues in the CDR3. The CDR3 DNA reads TGTGCCAGCAGCTTAGTAGAGGGCGGCTATGGCTACACCTTC. As protein: CASSLVEGGYGYTF.

The chain combines TRBV5-6 with TRBJ1-6; no clear D. Trimming removed 3 bases at V and 2 bases at J, with 15 bases between. Per germline, CDR1 SGHDT and CDR2 YYEEEE. CDR3 length: 17 amino acids. CDR3 DNA sequence: TGTGCCAGCAGCTCGGGCGCGGGGTACACCTATAATTCACCCCTCCACTTT. This sequence encodes CASSSGAGYTYNSPLHF.

This clone is a singleton in its sample. The genes are TRBV21-1 and TRBJ2-3; whether TRBD2, the table's D call, matches the DNA was not checked. TRBV21-1 is listed as a pseudogene. The length of the CDR3 is 17 residues. CDR3 nucleotides: TGTGCCAGCAGCACCCGGACTAGCGGGGGAGTACGGGATACGCAGTATTTT. This gives the protein CASSTRTSGGVRDTQYF.

The chain has TRBV13 and TRBJ2-3; 10 nucleotides match TRBD1. The junction had 3 bases not matched to a gene; V was cut back by 4 bases and J by 2 bases. The CDR3 has 15 amino acids. The V gene's germline CDR1 is PRHDT and CDR2 FYEKMQ (reference sequence). CDR3 region: CASSSDRGYTDTQYF. The CDR3 coding sequence is TGTGCCAGCAGCTCGGACAGGGGGTACACAGATACGCAGTATTTT.

This clone was seen a single time. The chain joins TRBV4-1 to TRBJ2-3, with 8 bases matching TRBD2. V was pared by 3 bases and J by 2 bases, with 7 bases of the junction left unmatched. Per the germline V gene, CDR1 is MGHRA and CDR2 is YSYEKL. There are 16 residues in the CDR3. Written as DNA, the CDR3 is TGCGCCAGCAGCCATGGGGCAGCGGGGGTCACAGATACGCAGTATTTT. Protein: CASSHGAAGVTDTQYF.

This clone has only a few counts. This sequence joins TRBV5-1 and TRBJ2-7; a possible D gene is TRBD1 (6 bases). The germline CDR1 and CDR2 sequences are SGHRS and YFSETQ. This CDR3 region has 15 residues. V gave up 4 bases and J gave up 6 bases, with 20 bases separating them. CDR3 DNA: TGCGCCAGCAGCACCACAGGGCCCTCCCTCTCCGAGCAGTACTTC. This translates into CASSTTGPSLSEQYF.

V usage is TRBV19 and J usage is TRBJ2-7; TRBD1 might be the D (6 bases). CDR3 length: 14 amino acids. Trimming stripped 5 bases from V and 2 bases from J, with 13 bases between. Germline CDR1 and CDR2: LNHDA and SQIVND (reference sequence). CDR3 bases: TGTGCCAGTAGTCCTCTGGACAGTACCTACGAGCAGTACTTC. Its protein is CASSPLDSTYEQYF.

CDR3 sequence: CAISTYREGSPLHF. The DNA of the CDR3 is TGTGCCATCAGTACATACAGGGAGGGTTCACCCCTCCACTTT. The J gene is TRBJ1-6, the V gene TRBV10-3; maybe TRBD1 (6 bases). The CDR3 loop spans 14 amino acids. The germline V and J ends were trimmed by 5 bases and 9 bases, with 14 bases remaining between them. Germline CDR1 is ENHRY and CDR2 is SYGVKD.

This chain joins TRBV5-1 and TRBJ2-1; D is possibly TRBD1 (6 bases). The V and J ends lost 6 bases and 5 bases respectively, with 12 bases between them. The germline CDR1 and CDR2 sequences are SGHRS and YFSETQ. The CDR3 spans 13 residues. Here the CDR3 reads CASNPTGNNEQFF. The DNA for the CDR3 is TGCGCCAGCAACCCCACAGGGAACAATGAGCAGTTCTTC.

The V and J genes are TRBV10-3 and TRBJ2-2, with TRBD2 identical over 12 bases. The trim removed 3 bases at V and 6 bases at J, leaving 5 bases unmatched. The CDR3 spans 16 residues. Per germline, CDR1 ENHRY and CDR2 SYGVKD. The CDR3 nucleotides are TGTGCCATCAGTGATACCCTAGCGGGGGGGCCCGGGGAGCTGTTTTTT. Encoded protein: CAISDTLAGGPGELFF.

The V call is TRBV9, the J call TRBJ1-2, with D unresolved. The germline CDR1 and CDR2 sequences are SGDLS and YYNGEE. The CDR3 extends over 16 amino acids. V was shortened by 2 bases and J by 0 bases, with 14 bases between the two germline ends. The CDR3 loop reads CASSVTAAGANYGYTF. CDR3 bases: TGTGCCAGCAGCGTTACCGCGGCGGGCGCTAACTATGGCTACACCTTC.

The V gene is TRBV6-5, the J gene TRBJ1-2; D might be TRBD1 (6 bases). Germline V CDR1 and CDR2: MNHEY, SVGAGI. The CDR3 loop spans 10 amino acids. V dropped 10 bases and J dropped 7 bases, with 10 bases sitting between them. The CDR3 region is CATKGVGYTF. CDR3 bases: TGTGCCACAAAGGGGGTTGGCTACACCTTC.

DNA for the CDR3: TGTGCCAGCAGCACGGGGGGGCTGGATACGCAGTATTTT. It encodes CASSTGGLDTQYF. The chain is built from TRBV9 and TRBJ2-3; 8 bases line up with TRBD2. Germline trimming cut 4 bases from V and 6 bases from J; bases unmatched to any gene: 4. The CDR3 consists of 13 residues. Germline V gene data show CDR1 as SGDLS and CDR2 as YYNGEE.

V gene TRBV7-9 combines with J gene TRBJ1-1; D unresolved. V gave up 5 bases and J gave up 4 bases, with 11 bases separating them. CDR3 length equals 13 residues. Germline V gives CDR1 SEHNR, CDR2 FQNEAQ (reference sequence). In DNA form, the CDR3 reads TGTGCCAGCAGCCCTGCGGAGGCCACTGAAGCTTTCTTT. It codes for CASSPAEATEAFF.

This clone was seen once. V is TRBV9 and J is TRBJ2-3; TRBD2 matches at 9 bases. The V gene end was trimmed by 5 bases and the J gene end by 2 bases; junction bases not matched to a gene: 6. The CDR3 totals 15 residues. The V gene's germline CDR1 is SGDLS and CDR2 YYNGEE. The DNA for the CDR3 is TGTGCCAGCAGACTGGGGACTAGCTTCACAGATACGCAGTATTTT. It specifies CASRLGTSFTDTQYF.

In the case of this clone: This sample includes further DNA sequences coding for the same CDR3. The chain employs TRBV5-6 and TRBJ2-1; D might be TRBD2 (5 bases). Germline assignment: CDR1 SGHDT and CDR2 YYEEEE. This CDR3 is 13 amino acids long. V shed 4 bases and J shed 6 bases, with 11 bases lying between them. The CDR3, as DNA: TGTGCCAGCAGCCTGGAGGACTTCAATGAGCAGTTCTTC. Protein: CASSLEDFNEQFF.

This chain uses TRBV5-4 with TRBJ2-7, with a possible D match to TRBD1 (6 bases). Germline CDR1 is SGHNT and CDR2 is YYREEE (reference sequence). The CDR3 totals 15 residues. V lost 7 bases and J 6 bases, leaving 23 bases between the germline ends. The CDR3: CASQRNWGPNLEQYF. The CDR3 DNA reads as TGTGCCAGCCAGAGAAATTGGGGGCCAAATCTCGAGCAGTACTTC. Based on the CDR3 plus reference TRBV5-4 and TRBJ2-7, the full variable domain is ETGVTQSPTHLIKTRGQQVTLRCSSQSGHNTVSWYQQALGQGPQFIFQYYREEENGRGNFPPRFSGLQFPNYSSELNVNALELDDSALYLCASQRNWGPNLEQYFGPGTRLTVT.

The CDR3: CASNERGDNIQYF. CDR3 in DNA: TGTGCCAGCAACGAGCGGGGGGACAACATTCAGTACTTC. The rearrangement joins TRBV5-6 to TRBJ2-4; TRBD2 aligns across 9 bases. Germline lookup yields CDR1 SGHDT and CDR2 YYEEEE. With V trimmed by 6 bases and J by 7 bases, 5 bases remained unmatched. The CDR3 extends over 13 amino acids.

The V call is TRBV2, the J call TRBJ1-1; D may be TRBD1 (5 bases). Trimming pared 3 bases from V and 5 bases from J, leaving 16 bases between. Germline V gene data show CDR1 as SNHLY and CDR2 as FYNNEI. This CDR3 contains 15 residues. CDR3 in DNA: TGTGCCAGCAGTGAGTCGGCGGGGCGGTGGACTGAAGCTTTCTTT. Translating it yields CASSESAGRWTEAFF.

The chain has TRBV13 and TRBJ2-3; D uncertain. CDR3 length: 12 residues. Trimming removed 4 bases from V and 6 bases from J, with 8 bases in between. Germline-derived CDR1 and CDR2 are PRHDT and FYEKMQ (reference sequence). The CDR3 loop reads CASSSTEDTQYF. The CDR3 DNA sequence: TGTGCCAGCAGCTCAACCGAGGATACGCAGTATTTT.